A single sample gave rise to the 3 T cell receptor beta chains below, sequenced in a study of control samples from healthy donors and cancer patients. Assay: immunoSEQ multiplex PCR; the TCRdb copy retains only in-frame clones and omits some. The table lists 70,000 to 75,000 clones, approximately 84% of them singletons. Sequencing was carried out using blood. The receptors come from a woman aged 45 to 65 in good health.

V is TRBV29-1 and J is TRBJ2-2; D assignment may be TRBD1 or TRBD2 (5 bases each). Trimming shortened V by 7 bases and J by 4 bases, and 16 bases separated the two germline ends. CDR3 length: 14 residues. Germline V lookup: CDR1 SQVTM, CDR2 ANQGSEA. CDR3 region: CSAGSRDGTGELFF. The CDR3 DNA follows: TGCAGCGCTGGTAGCAGGGACGGCACCGGGGAGCTGTTTTTT.

The V gene is TRBV27, the J gene TRBJ1-2; D ambiguous. CDR1 MNHEY and CDR2 SMNVEV come from the germline V gene (reference sequence). The CDR3 has 13 residues. V dropped 6 bases and J dropped 7 bases, with 15 bases sitting between them. The CDR3 sequence: CASRDHEMGGYTF. The CDR3 DNA is TGTGCCAGCAGGGATCACGAGATGGGTGGCTACACCTTC.

A note on this clone: One end of the junction is discordant with germline, which a read error may explain. The rearrangement joins TRBV12-3 or TRBV12-4 to TRBJ2-5; D not certain. This CDR3 contains 12 residues. The CDR3 loop reads CASSPNREAQYF. The CDR3 DNA reads as TGTGCCAGCAGCCCCAATCGAGAGGCCCAGTACTTC.